The 22 T cell receptor beta chains below were found in one sample sequenced in a study of response to subunit inactivated influenza vaccine. TCRdb processed the RT-PCR reads anew with MiXCR; each CDR3 protein has one entry. The sample lists more than 500,000 distinct CDR3 sequences; around 11% were seen once. The data were also submitted as part of a second study, on T cells expressing NK-cell markers. This second study says: UMIs were included in TCR beta cDNA generated by 5'RACE template switching.

The sequencing used PBMCs from blood, collected on the day of vaccination. These receptors were taken from a man over 45 who received an inactivated influenza vaccine.

V usage is TRBV5-1 and J usage is TRBJ2-1; D may be TRBD1 or TRBD2 (5 bases each). V dropped 0 bases and J dropped 5 bases, with 12 bases sitting between them. The CDR3 is made up of 15 amino acids. Germline V CDR1 and CDR2: SGHRS, YFSETQ. CDR3 region: CASSLAGPYNNEQFF. Written as DNA, the CDR3 is TGCGCCAGCAGCTTGGCGGGGCCCTATAACAATGAGCAGTTCTTC.

The sample holds a few counts of this clonotype. The chain links TRBV18 to TRBJ2-7, with D unclear. The CDR3 runs 16 residues. V was pared by 0 bases and J by 5 bases, with 17 bases between. Per the germline V gene, CDR1 is KGHSH and CDR2 is LQKENI. CDR3 in amino acids: CASSPPMMLSSHEQYF. CDR3 nucleotide sequence: TGTGCCAGCTCACCACCGATGATGTTATCTTCCCACGAGCAGTACTTC.

This clonotype was detected only a few times. This chain uses TRBV7-9 with TRBJ2-1; tentatively, D is TRBD1 or TRBD2 (6 bases each). There are 16 residues in the CDR3. Per germline, CDR1 SEHNR and CDR2 FQNEAQ (reference sequence). Trimming took off 3 bases at V and 8 bases at J, with 20 bases between the two ends. The CDR3 bases are TGTGCCAGCAGCTTGTCATCCGGGACTGGGGGCGATGAGCAGTTCTTC. Its protein product is CASSLSSGTGGDEQFF.

The chain has TRBV12-3 or TRBV12-4 and TRBJ2-3; TRBD2 aligns across 14 bases. Trimming at V came to 7 bases and at J to 9 bases, leaving 9 bases not matched to a gene. This CDR3 contains 15 residues. The DNA of the CDR3 is TGTGCCAGCAAAACCGGGACTAGCGGGAGTGGGACGCAGTATTTT. This gives the protein CASKTGTSGSGTQYF.

This clonotype was seen more than once but under ten times. The chain has TRBV11-2 and TRBJ2-3, with TRBD2 matching 13 bases. V trimming: 5 bases; J trimming: 5 bases; junction bases outside the gene matches: 16. The length of the CDR3 is 19 residues. CDR1 and CDR2 (germline): SGHAT, FQNNGV. CDR3 amino acids: CASSPRTSGGGVFKDTQYF. The CDR3 region has the DNA TGTGCCAGCAGCCCGCGGACTAGCGGGGGCGGGGTCTTTAAAGATACGCAGTATTTT.

The chain employs TRBV6-6 and TRBJ2-2; TRBD1 aligns across 7 bases. Germline-derived CDR1 and CDR2 are MNHNY and SVGAGI (reference sequence). The CDR3 loop spans 12 amino acids. V was pared by 6 bases and J by 12 bases, with 7 bases of the junction left unmatched. CDR3: CASRHDREKLFF. The CDR3 DNA reads as TGTGCCAGCAGACACGACAGGGAGAAGCTGTTTTTT.

The chain uses TRBV20-1 and TRBJ2-7, with D possibly being TRBD1 or TRBD2 (5 bases each). The germline V and J ends were trimmed by 4 bases and 0 bases, with 13 bases remaining between them. The germline V gene has CDR1 DFQATT and CDR2 SNEGSKA (reference sequence). The CDR3 loop spans 14 amino acids. CDR3 nucleotides: TGCAGTGCTATGGGGGACGGAAACTCCTACGAGCAGTACTTC. Its protein is CSAMGDGNSYEQYF.

The chain couples TRBV5-6 to TRBJ1-2, with 7 bases fitting TRBD1. V shed 3 bases and J 3 bases; nucleotides not matched to a gene: 11. This CDR3 has 16 amino acids. Germline V gene lookup returns CDR1 SGHDT and CDR2 YYEEEE. CDR3 sequence: CASSSETGTIYYGYTF. DNA of the CDR3: TGTGCCAGCAGCTCGGAGACAGGGACTATCTACTATGGCTACACCTTC. Looking up the rest from reference TRBV5-6 and TRBJ1-2 gives the full variable domain: DAGVTQSPTHLIKTRGQQVTLRCSPKSGHDTVSWYQQALGQGPQFIFQYYEEEERQRGNFPDRFSGHQFPNYSSELNVNALLLGDSALYLCASSSETGTIYYGYTFGSGTRLTVV.

The gene calls are TRBV27 and TRBJ2-5, with TRBD1 identical over 7 bases. CDR1 is MNHEY, CDR2 SMNVEV, per germline (reference sequence). J lost 3 bases, V lost 4 bases, and 5 bases had no gene match. The CDR3 runs to 14 residues. The CDR3 protein is CASSYGTAKETQYF. CDR3 DNA: TGTGCCAGCAGTTATGGGACAGCGAAAGAGACCCAGTACTTC.

There are a few counts of this clonotype. The V and J genes are TRBV7-9 and TRBJ2-7; 9 nucleotides align to TRBD1. This CDR3 is built from 13 residues. Germline V gives CDR1 SEHNR, CDR2 FQNEAQ (reference sequence). Losses at the gene ends were 5 bases for V and 5 bases for J; bases not matched to a gene: 4. CDR3 loop: CASSVWTGDEQYF. CDR3 in DNA: TGTGCCAGCAGCGTCTGGACAGGGGACGAGCAGTACTTC. Variable domain in full (rest from reference TRBV7-9 and TRBJ2-7): DTGVSQNPRHKITKRGQNVTFRCDPISEHNRLYWYRQTLGQGPEFLTYFQNEAQLEKSRLLSDRFSAERPKGSFSTLEIQRTEQGDSAMYLCASSVWTGDEQYFGPGTRLTVT.

This clonotype has just a few counts. The genes are TRBV28 and TRBJ2-6, with D unresolved. The CDR3 runs 15 residues. Trimming cost V 3 bases and J 1 base, with 7 bases left between them. Germline CDR1 and CDR2: MDHEN and SYDVKM. CDR3 loop: CASSFLGSGANVLTF. DNA of the CDR3: TGTGCCAGCAGTTTTTTGGGTTCTGGGGCCAACGTCCTGACTTTC.

This clonotype was seen more than once but under ten times. The chain couples TRBV10-3 to TRBJ2-1; 7 nucleotides match TRBD2. The ends lost 5 bases at V and 4 bases at J; junction bases unmatched: 8. The CDR3 consists of 15 residues. Germline V gene data show CDR1 as ENHRY and CDR2 as SYGVKD. The CDR3 sequence: CAISLGLGEYNEQFF. In DNA form, the CDR3 reads TGTGCCATCAGTCTCGGACTAGGGGAGTACAATGAGCAGTTCTTC.

The sample holds a few counts of this clonotype. This chain's CDR3 is CATTPAALTARNYGYTF. Here the CDR3 DNA reads TGTGCTACGACCCCGGCGGCGCTAACGGCACGTAACTATGGCTACACCTTC. The chain has TRBV19 and TRBJ1-2; no firm D call. This CDR3 region has 17 residues. Germline CDR1 is LNHDA and CDR2 is SQIVND (reference sequence). Looking up the rest from reference TRBV19 and TRBJ1-2 gives the full variable domain: DGGITQSPKYLFRKEGQNVTLSCEQNLNHDAMYWYRQDPGQGLRLIYYSQIVNDFQKGDIAEGYSVSREKKESFPLTVTSAQKNPTAFYLCATTPAALTARNYGYTFGSGTRLTVV.

The chain employs TRBV9 and TRBJ2-7; no firm D call. Germline CDR1 is SGDLS and CDR2 is YYNGEE. The CDR3 extends over 16 amino acids. With 1 base removed from V and 1 base from J, the gap between germline ends came to 15 bases. The CDR3 DNA sequence: TGTGCCAGCAGCGTATCGGCCTCCTCTTCGTCCTACGAGCAGTACTTC. Translation: CASSVSASSSSYEQYF.

The V gene is TRBV12-3 or TRBV12-4, the J gene TRBJ2-1; tentatively, D is TRBD1 (5 bases). The CDR3 length is 14 residues. V shed 4 bases and J shed 9 bases, with 16 bases lying between them. The CDR3 sequence is CASSSSDKEFEQFF. The CDR3 DNA reads as TGTGCCAGCAGTTCCTCGGACAAAGAATTTGAGCAGTTCTTC.

This clonotype has ten or more counts. The chain couples TRBV11-1 to TRBJ2-2; D unresolved. The CDR3 extends over 15 amino acids. V lost 1 base and J lost 1, with 7 bases in between. Per germline, CDR1 SGHAT and CDR2 FQDESV (reference sequence). CDR3 residues: CASSLESVNTGELFF. Here the CDR3 DNA reads TGTGCCAGCAGCTTAGAGTCGGTGAACACCGGGGAGCTGTTTTTT.

The sample holds a few counts of this clonotype. This chain connects TRBV7-9 to TRBJ2-7; D is unclear. This CDR3 has 13 amino acids. Germline CDR1 and CDR2: SEHNR and FQNEAQ (reference sequence). Trimming left V 5 bases short and J 4 bases short, with 12 bases between. CDR3 residues: CASSAAPVYEQYF. The CDR3 DNA is TGTGCCAGCAGCGCAGCCCCAGTTTACGAGCAGTACTTC.

There are many counts of this clonotype. The chain carries TRBV27 and TRBJ2-3; D may be TRBD1 (6 bases). With 8 bases removed from V and 2 bases from J, the gap between germline ends came to 8 bases. The V gene's germline CDR1 is MNHEY and CDR2 SMNVEV (reference sequence). The CDR3 consists of 12 residues. DNA of the CDR3: TGTGCCAGCGGACAGAACACAGATACGCAGTATTTT. Translated, it gives CASGQNTDTQYF.

The chain links TRBV29-1 to TRBJ2-3, with a weak D call TRBD2 (6 bases). The CDR3 contains 13 residues. Germline CDR1 and CDR2: SQVTM and ANQGSEA. Trimming took 6 bases from V and 1 from J, leaving 11 bases between them. This CDR3 reads CSVAPSGTDTQYF. The CDR3 DNA reads as TGCAGCGTCGCCCCTAGCGGCACAGATACGCAGTATTTT.

The chain joins TRBV6-2 or TRBV6-3 to TRBJ1-5; possible D gene TRBD1, 6 bases. The CDR3 is 15 amino acids. V lost 6 bases and J 0 bases, leaving 12 bases between the germline ends. The germline V gene encodes CDR1 MNHEY and CDR2 SVGEGT. CDR3 in amino acids: CASRWGPNSNQPQHF. The CDR3 bases are TGTGCCAGCAGATGGGGGCCGAATAGCAATCAGCCCCAGCATTTT.

This clonotype was seen at least ten times. The V gene is TRBV12-3 or TRBV12-4, the J gene TRBJ2-3; 9 nucleotides line up with TRBD1. V shed 8 bases, J shed 0 bases, and the junction held 3 bases outside the gene matches. The CDR3 totals 14 residues. Here the CDR3 DNA reads TGTGCCAGCCAGACAGGGGGTAGCACAGATACGCAGTATTTT. Translating it yields CASQTGGSTDTQYF.

The chain combines TRBV6-2 or TRBV6-3 with TRBJ1-5; TRBD1 agrees at 9 bases. Germline assignment: CDR1 MNHEY and CDR2 SVGEGT. CDR3 length: 16 residues. Unmatched junction bases numbered 7, after V lost 6 bases and J lost 1 base. The CDR3 spells CASSSTQGASNQPQHF. DNA for the CDR3: TGTGCCAGCAGCTCCACACAGGGGGCGAGCAATCAGCCCCAGCATTTT.